Below are 20 T cell receptor beta chains sequenced from a single sample in a study of patients and donors after allogeneic stem cell transplantation. Via MiXCR, TCRdb re-called the RT-PCR reads, giving one row per CDR3 protein. There are about 230,000 distinct CDR3 sequences in the sample; 11% to 15% occur only once, and 11% lies in the top ten. Sequencing input: blood, either unsorted or a sorted T cell fraction (not recorded which). The receptor set was obtained from a human donor who was either an allogeneic HSCT recipient or a stem cell or donor lymphocyte infusion donor (not recorded which). It is not recorded whose cells these are; they may come from a transplant donor.

This clonotype came up a few times. This chain links TRBV20-1 with TRBJ2-4; the match to TRBD1 covers 8 bases. Trimming removed 0 bases from V and 5 bases from J; junction bases left unmatched: 6. Germline V gene lookup returns CDR1 DFQATT and CDR2 SNEGSKA (reference sequence). The CDR3 covers 15 residues. The CDR3 protein is CSARESSGGQNIQYF. DNA for the CDR3: TGCAGTGCTAGAGAATCGTCAGGGGGCCAAAACATTCAGTACTTC.

There are a few counts of this clonotype. V and J are TRBV30 and TRBJ2-1; D is ambiguous. Deletions cut 4 bases from V and 5 bases from J, with 15 bases between. From germline, CDR1 is GTSNPN and CDR2 SVGIG (reference sequence). This CDR3 spans 14 amino acids. CDR3 in DNA: TGTGCCTGGAAGGGCAGCATACCACACAATGAGCAGTTCTTC. This codes for CAWKGSIPHNEQFF.

This clonotype has just a few counts. The genes are TRBV7-9 and TRBJ1-2; D gene unclear. The CDR3 is made up of 14 amino acids. V lost 0 bases, J lost 5 bases, and 10 bases lay in between. Germline loops: CDR1 SEHNR, CDR2 FQNEAQ (reference sequence). In nucleotides, the CDR3 is TGTGCCAGCAGCTTAGCCATCCCTGAGTATGGCTACACCTTC. Amino acid sequence: CASSLAIPEYGYTF.

The genes are TRBV30 and TRBJ1-5; D gene uncertain. The V and J ends lost 2 bases and 7 bases respectively, with 15 bases between them. The CDR3 contains 14 residues. Germline V CDR1 and CDR2: GTSNPN, SVGIG (reference sequence). In nucleotides, the CDR3 is TGTGCCTGGAGTTGGCCCCAGGCATCCCAGCCCCAGCATTTT. This codes for CAWSWPQASQPQHF.

This clonotype was recorded many times. The rearrangement links TRBV5-1 to TRBJ2-1; 7 bases map to TRBD2. The CDR3 runs to 15 residues. Germline V CDR1 and CDR2: SGHRS, YFSETQ. The ends lost 7 bases at V and 0 bases at J; junction bases unmatched: 7. In nucleotides, the CDR3 is TGCGCCAGCGCTCCAAGCGGGACCTCCTACAATGAGCAGTTCTTC. Amino acids: CASAPSGTSYNEQFF. Looking up the rest from reference TRBV5-1 and TRBJ2-1 gives the full variable domain: KAGVTQTPRYLIKTRGQQVTLSCSPISGHRSVSWYQQTPGQGLQFLFEYFSETQRNKGNFPGRFSGRQFSNSRSEMNVSTLELGDSALYLCASAPSGTSYNEQFFGPGTRLTVL.

V and J are TRBV3-1 and TRBJ2-3; tentative D call: TRBD2 (6 bases). Germline-derived CDR1 and CDR2 are LGHDT and YNNKEL (reference sequence). The CDR3 loop spans 16 amino acids. Trimming took 0 bases from V and 5 from J, leaving 15 bases between them. CDR3 sequence reads: CASSQDPPGTRDTQYF. Here the CDR3 DNA reads TGTGCCAGCAGCCAAGACCCTCCTGGGACTCGAGATACGCAGTATTTT.

This clonotype turned up a few times. The J gene is TRBJ2-3, the V gene TRBV13, with 8 nucleotides matching TRBD2. Trimming cost V 6 bases and J 2 bases; bases outside gene matches: 4. The germline gives CDR1 PRHDT, CDR2 FYEKMQ (reference sequence). This CDR3 comprises 14 residues. CDR3 in amino acids: CASSDSGVTDTQYF. CDR3 nucleotides: TGTGCCAGCAGTGATAGCGGGGTCACAGATACGCAGTATTTT.

This clonotype was counted a few times. This chain connects TRBV5-1 to TRBJ2-2, with D possibly matching TRBD1 (6 bases). Trimming shortened V by 1 base and J by 0 bases, and 10 bases separated the two germline ends. The CDR3 spans 16 residues. Germline V gene sequence: CDR1 SGHRS, CDR2 YFSETQ. The chain's CDR3 is CASSLLGATNTGELFF. The CDR3, as DNA: TGCGCCAGCAGCTTGCTGGGGGCCACGAACACCGGGGAGCTGTTTTTT.

The count of this clonotype is one. The V gene is TRBV6-2 or TRBV6-3, the J gene TRBJ1-1; no clear D. V lost 6 bases, J lost 0 bases, and 20 bases lay in between. CDR1 and CDR2 (germline): MNHEY, SVGEGT. The length of the CDR3 is 17 residues. The CDR3 loop reads CASRLQVAELMNTEAFF. The CDR3 region has the DNA TGTGCCAGCAGGTTACAAGTAGCTGAACTCATGAACACTGAAGCTTTCTTT.

This clonotype was detected a few times. The V gene is TRBV11-2, the J gene TRBJ1-2, with 8 nucleotides matching TRBD1. The CDR3 totals 12 residues. V lost 5 bases to trimming and J lost 4 bases; unmatched junction nucleotides: 0. The germline V gene has CDR1 SGHAT and CDR2 FQNNGV. The CDR3 spells CASSDRGYGYTF. CDR3 DNA sequence: TGTGCCAGCAGCGACAGGGGCTATGGCTACACCTTC.

The sample holds many counts of this clonotype. The rearrangement joins TRBV9 to TRBJ2-4; a weak D match, TRBD2 (6 bases). The CDR3 has 14 residues. Trimming left V 2 bases short and J 8 bases short, with 14 bases between. Germline assignment: CDR1 SGDLS and CDR2 YYNGEE. CDR3 nucleotide sequence: TGTGCCAGCAGCGTGGACCCGTCGGGAGACATTCAGTACTTC. The encoded protein is CASSVDPSGDIQYF.

The chain is built from TRBV7-9 and TRBJ1-1; D may be TRBD1 (6 bases). CDR3 length: 13 residues. Germline CDR1 and CDR2: SEHNR and FQNEAQ (reference sequence). V gave up 2 bases and J gave up 4 bases, with 8 bases separating them. The CDR3 DNA is TGTGCCAGCAGCTTAACAGGGAGCACTGAAGCTTTCTTT. This gives the protein CASSLTGSTEAFF.

This clonotype was recorded at least ten times. The chain is built from TRBV5-6 and TRBJ2-5, with D perhaps matching TRBD1 or TRBD2 (5 bases each). Per the germline V gene, CDR1 is SGHDT and CDR2 is YYEEEE. The CDR3 is 14 residues long. V shed 2 bases and J shed 1 base, with 9 bases lying between them. The DNA for the CDR3 is TGTGCCAGCAGCTTCTCCGGGGCCCAAGAGACCCAGTACTTC. This encodes CASSFSGAQETQYF.

The table lists this clonotype with many counts. This chain links TRBV30 with TRBJ1-4; unclear D gene. Trimming removed 1 base from V and 2 bases from J, with 11 bases in between. This CDR3 is 15 amino acids long. CDR1 GTSNPN and CDR2 SVGIG come from the germline V gene (reference sequence). The CDR3 loop is CAWSGTGGTNEKLFF. The DNA for the CDR3 is TGTGCCTGGAGTGGGACGGGCGGGACTAATGAAAAACTGTTTTTT.

This clonotype came up many times. The rearrangement uses TRBV24-1 and TRBJ2-5, with 9 positions matching TRBD2. The CDR3 is 18 residues long. Germline V gives CDR1 KGHDR, CDR2 SFDVKD. The ends lost 2 bases at V and 2 bases at J; junction bases unmatched: 11. CDR3 in DNA: TGTGCCACCAGTGATTCCCCGCGTATAGCGGGGGCACAAGAGACCCAGTACTTC. This codes for CATSDSPRIAGAQETQYF.

This clonotype has more than one count but fewer than ten. This chain uses TRBV20-1 with TRBJ2-3, with D possibly TRBD2 on 6 matching bases. Trimming removed 1 base at V and 4 bases at J, with 18 bases between. This CDR3 has 16 amino acids. CDR1 and CDR2 from the germline V gene are DFQATT and SNEGSKA (reference sequence). The CDR3 DNA is TGCAGTGCTAGAGGGGATAGCGGCCTGGGGCCAGATACGCAGTATTTT. Amino acids: CSARGDSGLGPDTQYF.

The gene calls are TRBV3-1 and TRBJ2-1; no definite D call. Trimming shortened V by 4 bases and J by 9 bases, and 16 bases separated the two germline ends. The germline V gene has CDR1 LGHDT and CDR2 YNNKEL (reference sequence). The CDR3 consists of 14 residues. As DNA, the CDR3 is TGTGCCAGCAGCCCAACCATTTTAGAAACTGAGCAGTTCTTC. Translation gives CASSPTILETEQFF.

This chain links TRBV28 with TRBJ1-4, with D possibly TRBD1 on 5 matching bases. Germline V gene lookup returns CDR1 MDHEN and CDR2 SYDVKM. V was pared by 3 bases and J by 5 bases, with 13 bases between. The CDR3 is made up of 15 amino acids. CDR3 DNA sequence: TGTGCCAGCAGTTTTACCAGGGCCTACAATGAAAAACTGTTTTTT. Amino acids: CASSFTRAYNEKLFF.

This clonotype appeared a few times. The V and J genes are TRBV19 and TRBJ1-5; D uncertain. The germline V gene encodes CDR1 LNHDA and CDR2 SQIVND (reference sequence). This CDR3 contains 15 residues. Trimming stripped 4 bases from V and 0 bases from J, with 10 bases between. CDR3 bases: TGTGCCAGTAGTAAGGCGGCAGTTAGCAATCAGCCCCAGCATTTT. This translates into CASSKAAVSNQPQHF.

This clonotype has more than one count but fewer than ten. The V gene is TRBV11-2, the J gene TRBJ1-5; 7 bases fit TRBD1. The V segment lost 5 bases and the J segment 0 bases; nucleotides outside the gene matches: 4. Germline loops: CDR1 SGHAT, CDR2 FQNNGV. This CDR3 has 15 residues. This CDR3 is CASSPTGYSNQPQHF. Here the CDR3 DNA reads TGTGCCAGCAGCCCGACAGGGTATAGCAATCAGCCCCAGCATTTT.